The 4 T cell receptor beta chains below were found in one sample sequenced in a study of blood T cell repertoires in COVID-19. Assay: immunoSEQ multiplex PCR; the TCRdb copy retains only in-frame clones and omits some. The sample holds 200,000 to 250,000 clones, 82% seen once. The sequenced sample consisted of peripheral blood. These receptors were taken from a woman between 40 and 55 years old with acute or convalescent COVID-19.

CDR3 loop: CATSDHRAYQETQYF. CDR3 sequence (DNA): TGTGCCACCAGTGATCACAGGGCTTACCAAGAGACCCAGTACTTC. The chain joins TRBV24-1 to TRBJ2-5; D might be TRBD1 (6 bases). V lost 3 bases and J 0 bases, leaving 10 bases between the germline ends. Germline V gene lookup returns CDR1 KGHDR and CDR2 SFDVKD. The CDR3 extends over 15 amino acids.

The J gene is TRBJ2-1, the V gene TRBV7-9; 9 nucleotides match TRBD2. Germline CDR1 and CDR2: SEHNR and FQNEAQ (reference sequence). This CDR3 is 17 amino acids long. Trimming cost V 6 bases and J 5 bases; bases outside gene matches: 14. Here the CDR3 reads CASRYLLAGEGHNEQFF. DNA for the CDR3: TGTGCCAGCAGGTATCTTTTAGCGGGAGAAGGGCACAATGAGCAGTTCTTC.

This chain links TRBV3-1 (or the pseudogene TRBV3-2) with TRBJ2-7, with 16 bases fitting TRBD2. Germline V gives CDR1 LGHDT, CDR2 YNNKEL (reference sequence). The CDR3 covers 16 residues. V shed 0 bases and J 9 bases; nucleotides not matched to a gene: 5. The CDR3 is CASSQDQGTSGGVQYF. CDR3 DNA sequence: TGTGCCAGCAGCCAAGATCAGGGGACTAGCGGGGGGGTGCAGTACTTC.

There are a few counts of this clone. The CDR3 DNA sequence: TGTGCCAGCAGTGTGGAGGTTCACACTGAAGCTTTCTTT. It translates to CASSVEVHTEAFF. The rearrangement joins TRBV2 to TRBJ1-1; D remains unclear. The ends were cut back, 4 bases at V and 3 bases at J, with 9 bases in the middle. Germline loops: CDR1 SNHLY, CDR2 FYNNEI. CDR3 length equals 13 residues.